This TCR beta chain originates from a study of identical twins. Whole-study results and caveats: Insertion counts were lower in abundant cord blood beta clonotypes, a trend that memory repertoires did not show. Twins shared beta out-of-frame sequences in excess, but this excess was weaker. Alpha sequences out of frame and shared by twins had excess low generation probability. Zero-insertion results could be subject to partial confounding by invariant MAIT and iNKT cells.

The sample holds many counts of this clonotype. As yet, its antigen is unknown. The length of the CDR3 is 12 residues. The germline V and J ends were trimmed by 6 bases and 3 bases, with 12 bases remaining between them. Per the germline V gene, CDR1 is DFQATT and CDR2 is SNEGSKA (reference sequence). TCRdb recomputed calls from the 5' RACE reads with MiXCR, one row per CDR3 protein. The sample yields about 500,000 distinct CDR3 sequences, 14% seen once. This sample also belongs to another study, concerning yellow fever vaccine responses in identical twins.

The sequencing sample was made of CD4+ T cells sorted from blood. The TCR was taken from a woman aged 18-35 years in good health. The chain combines TRBV20-1 with TRBJ2-7, with D unresolved. Here the CDR3 reads CSAPVRHYEQYF. The DNA for the CDR3 is TGCAGTGCACCCGTTAGACACTACGAGCAGTACTTC.